The 5 T cell receptor beta chains given below trace back to one sample, sequenced in a study of T-cell memory formation after mild COVID-19. Each CDR3 protein gets one entry after TCRdb re-called the 5' RACE reads with MiXCR. The data hold approximately 240,000 distinct CDR3 sequences, with approximately 16% observed a single time. Sequencing was carried out using PBMCs or a T cell subset sorted from them (not recorded which). The receptor set was obtained from a man aged 18-30 years who had mild COVID-19 (a few samples of this study predate the infection). Cell type and time point are not known.

This clonotype was found a few times. This chain connects TRBV6-5 to TRBJ2-3; 8 bases line up with TRBD1. Trimming cost V 2 bases and J 6 bases; bases outside gene matches: 7. The CDR3 contains 15 residues. Germline CDR1 reads MNHEY; CDR2 reads SVGAGI. Here the CDR3 reads CASSYRGTGGDTQYF. The CDR3 coding sequence is TGTGCCAGCAGTTACCGGGGGACAGGCGGGGATACGCAGTATTTT.

The rearrangement joins TRBV7-7 to TRBJ2-1; a possible D gene is TRBD2 (7 bases). The germline V gene encodes CDR1 SSHAT and CDR2 FNYEAQ (reference sequence). Trimming removed 0 bases from V and 7 bases from J, with 13 bases in between. This CDR3 contains 15 residues. The CDR3 region has the DNA TGTGCCAGCAGCTTAGCGGGGGGGGCAAGGAATGAGCAGTTCTTC. This gives the protein CASSLAGGARNEQFF.

In this sample, this clonotype turned up a few times. The CDR3 DNA sequence: TGTGCCAGCAGTTCGGGACTAGCGGTCTCCTACAATGAGCAGTTCTTC. Its translation is CASSSGLAVSYNEQFF. The chain combines TRBV6-6 with TRBJ2-1; 11 bases are shared with TRBD2. This CDR3 has 16 residues. Germline V gene sequence: CDR1 MNHNY, CDR2 SVGAGI (reference sequence). The V gene end was trimmed by 4 bases and the J gene end by 0 bases; junction bases not matched to a gene: 2.

The chain carries TRBV29-1 and TRBJ2-3; the D gene is possibly TRBD2 (6 bases). This CDR3 is built from 14 residues. The germline V gene has CDR1 SQVTM and CDR2 ANQGSEA. V lost 4 bases, J lost 0 bases, and 11 bases lay in between. The CDR3 bases are TGCAGCGTTGGTTGGGGGGATAGCACAGATACGCAGTATTTT. It codes for CSVGWGDSTDTQYF.

This clonotype was seen ten or more times. The chain is built from TRBV4-1 and TRBJ1-2; no clear D. Trimming shortened V by 0 bases and J by 5 bases, and 7 bases separated the two germline ends. CDR1 and CDR2 (germline): MGHRA, YSYEKL. The CDR3 sequence is 13 residues long. CDR3 in DNA: TGCGCCAGCAGCCAAGACGGCACGTATGGCTACACCTTC. It yields the protein CASSQDGTYGYTF.